These 20 T cell receptor beta chains originate from one sample sequenced in a study of cytomegalovirus exposure and HLA in healthy donors. With 60 Vbeta and 13 Jbeta primers, the PCR was carried out. The repertoire was sequenced with immunoSEQ multiplex PCR; TCRdb's copy has only in-frame clones and lacks some. Of 140,000 or so clones in the sample, roughly 62% were seen once. The sequenced sample consisted of PBMCs. The receptors come from a man aged 55 to 70 in good health and CMV-seronegative.

The chain uses TRBV5-1 and TRBJ1-3; 7 nucleotides align to TRBD1. Germline values: CDR1 SGHRS, CDR2 YFSETQ. V shed 7 bases, J shed 0 bases, and the junction held 7 bases outside the gene matches. CDR3 size: 15 residues. CDR3 sequence (DNA): TGCGCCAGCGCCACCGGGACAGTCTCTGGAAACACCATATATTTT. Translation gives CASATGTVSGNTIYF.

This clone has only a few counts. The chain employs TRBV7-2 and TRBJ2-1; TRBD2 agrees at 10 bases. The CDR3 loop spans 15 amino acids. Germline V lookup: CDR1 SGHTA, CDR2 FQGNSA. J was trimmed by 2 bases and V by 5 bases; bases with no gene match: 3. CDR3 loop: CASSTTSGTYNEQFF. In nucleotides, the CDR3 is TGTGCCAGCAGCACTACTAGCGGGACCTACAATGAGCAGTTCTTC.

The V and J genes are TRBV5-1 and TRBJ2-1; D possibly corresponds to TRBD2 (7 bases). CDR1 SGHRS and CDR2 YFSETQ come from the germline V gene. CDR3 length: 14 amino acids. The V and J ends lost 4 bases and 9 bases respectively, with 17 bases between them. Written as DNA, the CDR3 is TGCGCCAGCAGCCCCCGACAGGCGGGGGTTGAGCAGTTCTTC. It codes for CASSPRQAGVEQFF.

The chain joins TRBV19 to TRBJ1-6; 12 bases are a match to TRBD1. This CDR3 has 19 residues. Trimming removed 7 bases from V and 5 bases from J; junction bases left unmatched: 15. Germline lookup yields CDR1 LNHDA and CDR2 SQIVND (reference sequence). The CDR3 reads CASTPGTGGLLRNNSPLHF. CDR3 coding DNA: TGTGCCAGTACCCCCGGGACAGGGGGCCTCCTAAGGAATAATTCACCCCTCCACTTT.

CDR3 nucleotide sequence: TGTGCCAGCAGCTTCGGTGACAGGGTGGAACCAAGCGGGGAGCTGTTTTTT. This translates into CASSFGDRVEPSGELFF. V gene TRBV11-3 combines with J gene TRBJ2-2; TRBD1 aligns across 7 bases. J gave up 7 bases and V 3 bases, and 14 bases lay outside the gene matches. This CDR3 spans 17 amino acids. CDR1 and CDR2 from the germline V gene are SGHNT and YENEEA.

V and J are TRBV30 and TRBJ2-5, with TRBD1 matching 12 bases. Germline CDR1 is GTSNPN and CDR2 is SVGIG (reference sequence). V was clipped by 3 bases and J by 2 bases; unmatched bases: 7. The CDR3 length is 16 residues. CDR3 in DNA: TGTGCCTGGAGGCCTGGGGACAGGGGGCTGCAAGAGACCCAGTACTTC. Encoded protein: CAWRPGDRGLQETQYF.

The DNA of the CDR3 is TGTGCCAGCAGCGGGACAGGCTTTGGGGCTGAAGCTTTCTTT. This codes for CASSGTGFGAEAFF. V and J are TRBV9 and TRBJ1-1; 7 positions agree with TRBD1. The CDR3 consists of 14 residues. With 3 bases clipped from V and 6 bases from J, the junction kept 8 bases outside the gene matches. Per germline, CDR1 SGDLS and CDR2 YYNGEE.

V gene TRBV7-2 combines with J gene TRBJ1-1, with D maybe TRBD1 (5 bases). The CDR3 length is 14 residues. The germline CDR1 and CDR2 sequences are SGHTA and FQGNSA. Between the trimmed V and J ends, which lost 2 bases and 1 base, there was a span of 8 bases. The CDR3 bases are TGTGCCAGCAGCTTATTCGGGGGGAACACTGAAGCTTTCTTT. Amino acid sequence: CASSLFGGNTEAFF.

CDR3 bases: TGTGCCAGCAGTACAGGGGGCTACGAGCAGTACTTC. It is translated as CASSTGGYEQYF. The chain has TRBV6-5 and TRBJ2-7; 8 nucleotides match TRBD1. CDR3 size: 12 residues. V shed 5 bases, J shed 3 bases, and the junction held 0 bases outside the gene matches. Germline lookup yields CDR1 MNHEY and CDR2 SVGAGI.

The gene calls are TRBV6-5 and TRBJ2-7; D may be TRBD2 (5 bases). Germline V CDR1 and CDR2: MNHEY, SVGAGI. CDR3 length: 15 amino acids. The V and J ends lost 4 bases and 3 bases respectively, with 16 bases between them. CDR3 DNA sequence: TGTGCCAGCAGTTCTCCAAGCGGAGCCAACTACGAGCAGTACTTC. Protein: CASSSPSGANYEQYF.

In DNA, the CDR3 is TGTGCCAGCAGCCCCTTAGGGGCGGAAGCTTTCTTT. It encodes CASSPLGAEAFF. V is TRBV5-4 and J is TRBJ1-1; D is possibly TRBD1 (5 bases). The CDR3 is made up of 12 amino acids. Germline values: CDR1 SGHNT, CDR2 YYREEE (reference sequence). The germline V and J ends were trimmed by 4 bases and 8 bases, with 12 bases remaining between them.

This clone occurred a few times. This chain uses TRBV28 with TRBJ1-2, with D hard to call. There are 13 residues in the CDR3. Per the germline V gene, CDR1 is MDHEN and CDR2 is SYDVKM. Trimming stripped 7 bases from V and 0 bases from J, with 9 bases between. The chain's CDR3 is CASTRGTNYGYTF. In nucleotides, the CDR3 is TGTGCCAGCACCCGGGGAACTAACTATGGCTACACCTTC.

The chain recombines TRBV5-1 with TRBJ1-3; tentatively, D is TRBD1 (6 bases). This CDR3 has 14 residues. Per the germline V gene, CDR1 is SGHRS and CDR2 is YFSETQ. V was trimmed by 4 bases and J by 3 bases, leaving 11 bases between them. For the CDR3, the DNA is TGCGCCAGCAGCCCTAAAGGGGGTGGAAACACCATATATTTT. It is translated as CASSPKGGGNTIYF.

This chain joins TRBV7-3 and TRBJ1-1; D is unresolved. The ends were cut back, 3 bases at V and 2 bases at J, with 7 bases in the middle. Looked up from germline, CDR1 is SGHTA and CDR2 is FQGTGA. This CDR3 is 13 amino acids long. DNA of the CDR3: TGTGCCAGCAGCTTCTCAGATAACACTGAAGCTTTCTTT. This codes for CASSFSDNTEAFF.

The chain employs TRBV5-6 and TRBJ1-6, with unresolved D. The CDR3 is 16 residues long. Looked up from germline, CDR1 is SGHDT and CDR2 is YYEEEE. The V gene lost 0 bases and the J gene lost 0 bases, with 7 bases spanning the gap. CDR3 nucleotides: TGTGCCAGCAGCTTGGATGTCAGCTCCTATAATTCACCCCTCCACTTT. This sequence encodes CASSLDVSSYNSPLHF.

The V call is TRBV10-2, the J call TRBJ2-7; tentative D call: TRBD2 (5 bases). V shed 0 bases and J shed 6 bases, with 6 bases lying between them. The CDR3 contains 12 residues. CDR1 is WSHSY and CDR2 is SAAADI in the germline V gene. CDR3 bases: TGCGCCAGCAGTGAGTCAAGCGGCGAGCAGTACTTC. Residues: CASSESSGEQYF.

V gene TRBV28 combines with J gene TRBJ2-5, with TRBD1 matching over 8 bases. The V and J ends lost 5 bases and 0 bases, in that order; junction bases with no gene match: 8. Per germline, CDR1 MDHEN and CDR2 SYDVKM. This CDR3 has 16 amino acids. CDR3 region: CASSPTGGPNQETQYF. CDR3 sequence (DNA): TGTGCCAGCAGTCCTACAGGGGGTCCGAACCAAGAGACCCAGTACTTC.

This clone was seen only a few times. The V call is TRBV2, the J call TRBJ1-1; D gene unclear. The CDR3 has 13 residues. Germline V gene sequence: CDR1 SNHLY, CDR2 FYNNEI. The ends were cut back, 4 bases at V and 1 base at J, with 7 bases in the middle. In DNA, the CDR3 is TGTGCCAGCAGTGCAGACTCGAACACTGAAGCTTTCTTT. This encodes CASSADSNTEAFF.

The V and J genes are TRBV7-2 and TRBJ2-2; D unresolved. Trimming removed 2 bases from V and 8 bases from J, with 6 bases in between. The CDR3 loop spans 12 amino acids. Germline V gives CDR1 SGHTA, CDR2 FQGNSA. CDR3 coding DNA: TGTGCCAGCAGCTTAAGCGCGGGGGAGCTGTTTTTT. This encodes CASSLSAGELFF.

The rearrangement joins TRBV28 to TRBJ2-1, with D uncertain. Trimming shortened V by 4 bases and J by 2 bases, and 15 bases separated the two germline ends. The CDR3 contains 16 residues. The germline CDR1 and CDR2 sequences are MDHEN and SYDVKM. CDR3: CASSYRGEPTYNEQFF. The CDR3 DNA reads TGTGCCAGCAGTTATCGCGGAGAACCAACCTACAATGAGCAGTTCTTC.